The present TCR beta chain was sequenced within a study of T cells after yellow fever vaccination. Study in general: Where fractions had low cell numbers, libraries were prepared from them with the SMART-Seq v4 Ultra Low Input RNA kit.

Findings and limits, study-wide: At approximately 95% for CD4 and about 87% for CD8, most primary-vaccination clones showed up again after the booster. A secondary response was less intense yet reached its peak sooner, at day 5 versus 15.

The length of the CDR3 is 17 residues. Germline lookup yields CDR1 SGHTA and CDR2 FQGNSA. J gave up 4 bases and V 5 bases, and 9 bases lay outside the gene matches. It was through 5'RACE template switching that TCR cDNA was made, with a universal primer site and UMIs added. TCRdb reprocessed the 5' RACE reads via MiXCR and lists one record per CDR3 protein. The sample includes 400,000 to 450,000 distinct CDR3 sequences, around a sixth of them seen just once. With regard to this clonotype: What it binds is not known.

This clonotype originated in a man aged 18 to 30 who received the YFV17D yellow fever vaccine. This sample comprised PBMCs, obtained before the yellow fever booster vaccination. The gene calls are TRBV7-2 and TRBJ2-2; 11 bases are a match to TRBD1. CDR3 sequence: CASSRPYGQGATGELFF. CDR3 sequence (DNA): TGTGCCAGCAGCCGGCCCTATGGACAGGGGGCCACCGGGGAGCTGTTTTTT.